The 26 T cell receptor beta chains below come from one sample, sequenced in a study of blood T cell repertoires in COVID-19. The table came from immunoSEQ multiplex PCR; TCRdb's copy has only in-frame clones and leaves some out. Among some 300,000 clones listed, roughly 86% were seen once. The specimen was peripheral blood. Receptor source: a woman between 25 and 40 years old with COVID-19, enrolled during active disease.

This clone occurred once. The genes are TRBV10-3 and TRBJ1-1; D is uncertain. Germline V lookup: CDR1 ENHRY, CDR2 SYGVKD. The V gene lost 4 bases and the J gene lost 0 bases, with 12 bases spanning the gap. The CDR3 loop spans 15 amino acids. CDR3 nucleotide sequence: TGTGCCATCAGTGCCTCAGGAAAACTGAACACTGAAGCTTTCTTT. Amino acid sequence: CAISASGKLNTEAFF.

This clone has a single count. The gene calls are TRBV15 and TRBJ1-6; D ambiguous. This CDR3 comprises 15 residues. V was shortened by 0 bases and J by 10 bases, with 13 bases between the two germline ends. The germline CDR1 and CDR2 sequences are LNHNV and YYDKDF (reference sequence). CDR3 loop: CATSRDVAGRSPLHF. DNA for the CDR3: TGTGCCACCAGCAGAGATGTGGCAGGCCGCTCACCCCTCCACTTT.

The V and J genes are TRBV5-6 and TRBJ1-3; possible D gene TRBD1, 5 bases. Trimming removed 5 bases at V and 1 base at J, with 16 bases between. CDR1 and CDR2 from the germline V gene are SGHDT and YYEEEE. This CDR3 is built from 16 residues. CDR3: CASSYWGDFSGNTIYF. The CDR3 DNA follows: TGTGCCAGCAGTTATTGGGGGGACTTTTCTGGAAACACCATATATTTT.

V and J are TRBV28 and TRBJ1-1; tentatively, D is TRBD1 (5 bases). This CDR3 has 14 amino acids. Germline CDR1 reads MDHEN; CDR2 reads SYDVKM. The germline V and J ends were trimmed by 2 bases and 5 bases, with 12 bases remaining between them. The CDR3 reads CASSLNLRATEAFF. In nucleotides, the CDR3 is TGTGCCAGCAGTTTAAATCTCAGGGCAACTGAAGCTTTCTTT.

The rearrangement links TRBV5-6 to TRBJ1-2; D is unresolved. Trimming took off 5 bases at V and 8 bases at J, with 19 bases between the two ends. Germline V gene lookup returns CDR1 SGHDT and CDR2 YYEEEE. The CDR3 has 14 amino acids. The CDR3 region is CASRRTIRARGYTF. In DNA, the CDR3 is TGTGCCAGCAGGCGGACTATAAGGGCCCGAGGCTACACCTTC. Using reference TRBV5-6 and TRBJ1-2 for the parts outside the CDR3, the full variable domain is DAGVTQSPTHLIKTRGQQVTLRCSPKSGHDTVSWYQQALGQGPQFIFQYYEEEERQRGNFPDRFSGHQFPNYSSELNVNALLLGDSALYLCASRRTIRARGYTFGSGTRLTVV.

The gene calls are TRBV9 and TRBJ1-6, with D possibly being TRBD1 (6 bases). CDR1 and CDR2 from the germline V gene are SGDLS and YYNGEE. The CDR3 covers 17 residues. V was pared by 3 bases and J by 0 bases, with 13 bases between. DNA for the CDR3: TGTGCCAGCAGCGAGACAGGCCTCAGCTCCTATAATTCACCCCTCCACTTT. Translating it yields CASSETGLSSYNSPLHF.

The J gene is TRBJ1-5, the V gene TRBV7-2; TRBD1 matches at 8 bases. Germline trimming cut 4 bases from V and 5 bases from J; bases unmatched to any gene: 10. This CDR3 comprises 16 residues. Germline lookup yields CDR1 SGHTA and CDR2 FQGNSA. DNA for the CDR3: TGTGCCAGCAGCTCTAGAGGCAGGGGGCAACATCAGCCCCAGCATTTT. This gives the protein CASSSRGRGQHQPQHF. Full variable domain (rest looked up from reference TRBV7-2 and TRBJ1-5): GAGVSQSPSNKVTEKGKDVELRCDPISGHTALYWYRQSLGQGLEFLIYFQGNSAPDKSGLPSDRFSAERTGGSVSTLTIQRTQQEDSAVYLCASSSRGRGQHQPQHFGDGTRLSIL.

Only one count was recorded for this clone. The chain links TRBV18 to TRBJ2-1; a weak D match, TRBD1 (7 bases). The CDR3 sequence is 14 residues long. Germline loops: CDR1 KGHSH, CDR2 LQKENI. V was cut by 8 bases and J by 0 bases, with 11 bases left in between. The CDR3 region is CASQGGSSYNEQFF. Written as DNA, the CDR3 is TGTGCCAGCCAGGGGGGAAGCTCCTACAATGAGCAGTTCTTC.

The chain recombines TRBV29-1 with TRBJ2-3, with 10 bases lining up with TRBD2. CDR3 length: 15 amino acids. V was pared by 2 bases and J by 1 base, with 3 bases of the junction left unmatched. Looked up from germline, CDR1 is SQVTM and CDR2 is ANQGSEA. CDR3 sequence: CSVETLAGGTDTQYF. The CDR3 DNA reads TGCAGCGTTGAAACCCTAGCGGGGGGCACAGATACGCAGTATTTT.

The chain has TRBV6-5 and TRBJ2-7; D ambiguous. This CDR3 is built from 16 residues. Germline V gene data show CDR1 as MNHEY and CDR2 as SVGAGI. With 0 bases removed from V and 1 base from J, the gap between germline ends came to 13 bases. The CDR3 spells CASSYSGIGASYEQYV. The CDR3 DNA reads as TGTGCCAGCAGTTACTCGGGTATAGGAGCTTCCTACGAGCAGTACGTC.

The chain uses TRBV6-6 and TRBJ1-2; D uncertain. Trimming stripped 0 bases from V and 8 bases from J, with 13 bases between. CDR1 is MNHNY and CDR2 is SVGAGI in the germline V gene (reference sequence). The CDR3 consists of 14 residues. The CDR3 sequence is CASSYSTRREGYTF. CDR3 bases: TGTGCCAGCAGTTACTCCACCCGGAGGGAGGGCTACACCTTC.

CDR3 sequence: CASSPTSGTYEQYF. DNA for the CDR3: TGTGCCAGCTCACCAACAAGCGGTACCTACGAGCAGTACTTC. This chain links TRBV18 with TRBJ2-7; maybe TRBD2 (5 bases). Germline CDR1 and CDR2: KGHSH and LQKENI. This CDR3 is built from 14 residues. V was cut by 2 bases and J by 2 bases, with 10 bases left in between.

This rearrangement joins TRBV7-6 to TRBJ2-1, with TRBD2 as a possible D gene (6 bases). This CDR3 comprises 16 residues. Germline V gene data show CDR1 as SGHVS and CDR2 as FNYEAQ. Trimming shortened V by 6 bases and J by 3 bases, and 18 bases separated the two germline ends. CDR3 sequence: CASSSVGAGNYNEQFF. CDR3 sequence (DNA): TGTGCCAGCAGTTCCGTCGGTGCGGGGAACTACAATGAGCAGTTCTTC.

This sequence joins TRBV7-9 and TRBJ2-6; TRBD2 is a possible D gene (5 bases). The CDR3 covers 15 residues. The ends were cut back, 3 bases at V and 0 bases at J, with 6 bases in the middle. Germline V lookup: CDR1 SEHNR, CDR2 FQNEAQ (reference sequence). CDR3 amino acids: CASSFGGSGANVLTF. The CDR3 nucleotides are TGTGCCAGCAGCTTTGGAGGCTCTGGGGCCAACGTCCTGACTTTC.

This clone was counted once. The CDR3, as DNA: TGTGCCAGCAGCTTAGGGGGTGCGGACTGGCCAAATGAGCAGTTCTTC. Residues: CASSLGGADWPNEQFF. The chain carries TRBV7-8 and TRBJ2-1; tentative D call: TRBD2 (5 bases). Germline V gives CDR1 SGHVS, CDR2 FQNEAQ. This CDR3 is built from 16 residues. Trimming cost V 1 base and J 7 bases, with 17 bases left between them.

The J gene is TRBJ2-2, the V gene TRBV6-2 or TRBV6-3, with 10 bases identical to TRBD2. The CDR3 extends over 18 amino acids. Germline assignment: CDR1 MNHEY and CDR2 SVGEGT. V shed 0 bases, J shed 3 bases, and the junction held 7 bases outside the gene matches. The CDR3 spells CASSYSRLAGEDTGELFF. The CDR3 DNA reads TGTGCCAGCAGTTACTCGAGGCTAGCGGGGGAGGACACCGGGGAGCTGTTTTTT.

V and J are TRBV3-1 (or the pseudogene TRBV3-2) and TRBJ2-1; 14 nucleotides match TRBD2. With 2 bases clipped from V and 12 bases from J, the junction kept 6 bases outside the gene matches. Germline V gene lookup returns CDR1 LGHDT and CDR2 YNNKEL (reference sequence). The CDR3 covers 15 residues. In DNA form, the CDR3 reads TGTGCCAGCAGCCAATCGGGACTAGCGGGGGTAATGCAGTTCTTC. It encodes CASSQSGLAGVMQFF.

The genes are TRBV7-8 and TRBJ2-5; 8 nucleotides agree with TRBD2. Germline CDR1 reads SGHVS; CDR2 reads FQNEAQ. V trimming: 8 bases; J trimming: 1 base; junction bases outside the gene matches: 9. This CDR3 spans 15 amino acids. In DNA, the CDR3 is TGTGCCAGCGGTCTCGTCGGGAGGGGCCAAGAGACCCAGTACTTC. This sequence encodes CASGLVGRGQETQYF.

J is TRBJ1-1 and V is TRBV5-1; D remains ambiguous. This CDR3 has 12 residues. The V gene lost 4 bases and the J gene lost 5 bases, with 9 bases spanning the gap. Per the germline V gene, CDR1 is SGHRS and CDR2 is YFSETQ. CDR3 in amino acids: CASSPPGTEAFF. The CDR3 coding sequence is TGCGCCAGCAGCCCGCCGGGGACTGAAGCTTTCTTT.

This clone was observed once. J is TRBJ2-1 and V is TRBV19; 10 nucleotides agree with TRBD1. CDR3 length: 16 amino acids. V lost 3 bases and J lost 3; bases outside the gene matches: 5. The V gene's germline CDR1 is LNHDA and CDR2 SQIVND (reference sequence). The CDR3 DNA is TGTGCCAGTAGTATGGGCGGGACAGGGGTCTACAATGAGCAGTTCTTC. It is translated as CASSMGGTGVYNEQFF.

This rearrangement joins TRBV29-1 to TRBJ1-2, with TRBD1 matching 9 bases. The length of the CDR3 is 14 residues. V shed 6 bases and J 6 bases; nucleotides not matched to a gene: 11. Germline CDR1 and CDR2: SQVTM and ANQGSEA. Written as DNA, the CDR3 is TGCAGCGTGACCGGGACAGGGCTCGTGAATGGCTACACCTTC. Translating it yields CSVTGTGLVNGYTF. The whole variable domain, filled in from reference TRBV29-1 and TRBJ1-2, reads SAVISQKPSRDICQRGTSLTIQCQVDSQVTMMFWYRQQPGQSLTLIATANQGSEATYESGFVIDKFPISRPNLTFSTLTVSNMSPEDSSIYLCSVTGTGLVNGYTFGSGTRLTVV.

The chain recombines TRBV6-6 with TRBJ1-1; the D gene is possibly TRBD1 (5 bases). V was pared by 8 bases and J by 4 bases, with 14 bases between. Germline-derived CDR1 and CDR2 are MNHNY and SVGAGI (reference sequence). This CDR3 has 13 amino acids. The CDR3 spells CASGTGASTEAFF. The CDR3 DNA follows: TGTGCCAGCGGAACAGGTGCTAGCACTGAAGCTTTCTTT.

The CDR3 spells CASSFRGGEKLFF. In DNA form, the CDR3 reads TGTGCCAGCAGTTTCAGGGGTGGCGAAAAACTGTTTTTT. The gene calls are TRBV12-3 or TRBV12-4 and TRBJ1-4, with D possibly TRBD1 on 6 matching bases. This CDR3 has 13 amino acids. V was cut by 3 bases and J by 8 bases, with 10 bases left in between.

The rearrangement joins TRBV24-1 to TRBJ2-5; possibly TRBD2 for D (5 bases). Germline V gene lookup returns CDR1 KGHDR and CDR2 SFDVKD. The germline V and J ends were trimmed by 1 base and 5 bases, with 16 bases remaining between them. The CDR3 spans 16 residues. The CDR3 bases are TGTGCCACCAGTGATTTTAATAGCGTTGTTGGGGAGACCCAGTACTTC. Protein sequence: CATSDFNSVVGETQYF.

The chain is built from TRBV30 and TRBJ1-2; possible D gene TRBD1, 5 bases. The germline V and J ends were trimmed by 3 bases and 5 bases, with 16 bases remaining between them. Germline V gene lookup returns CDR1 GTSNPN and CDR2 SVGIG (reference sequence). This CDR3 has 14 residues. The CDR3 spells CAWSFSRVGYGYTF. CDR3 nucleotide sequence: TGTGCCTGGAGCTTTAGCAGGGTTGGTTATGGCTACACCTTC.

The chain combines TRBV7-3 with TRBJ2-5, with TRBD1 matching over 7 bases. Germline-derived CDR1 and CDR2 are SGHTA and FQGTGA. After removal of 1 base from V and 4 bases from J, the junction contained 3 bases not matched to a gene. CDR3 size: 14 residues. CDR3 nucleotides: TGTGCCAGCAGCTTAAGGCCAGGGGGAGAGACCCAGTACTTC. Translated, it gives CASSLRPGGETQYF.